This TCR beta chain was identified during a study of blood T cell repertoires in COVID-19. Overall study: Some COVID-19 samples were acute and others convalescent; all came from the United States, Italy and Spain.

In the authors' workflow: Estimated nucleated cell counts came from reference gene primer amplification. Using immunoSEQ multiplex PCR, the repertoire was profiled, and TCRdb retains in-frame clones only, with some absent. V, J and clone size are taken as reported in that table, and D and trimming were inferred from the DNA itself. The data contain some 180,000 clones, around 85% of them singletons. CDR3 size: 13 residues. The V gene's germline CDR1 is LNHDA and CDR2 SQIVND (reference sequence). Deletions cut 4 bases from V and 7 bases from J, with 10 bases between. This clonotype was obtained from a man between 70 and 80 years old with active or convalescent COVID-19. Sequenced: peripheral blood. The genes are TRBV19 and TRBJ2-2; TRBD2 is a possible D gene (6 bases). In DNA form, the CDR3 reads TGTGCCAGTAGTAGGTGGGGGGACGGGGAGCTGTTTTTT. This translates into CASSRWGDGELFF.